Below are 5 T cell receptor beta chains sequenced from a single sample in a study of a mutant IDH1 vaccine in newly diagnosed glioma. Generated by immunoSEQ multiplex PCR, the TCRdb table keeps only in-frame clones and is missing some. Of approximately 47,000 clones in the sample, 88% were seen once. These TCRs' antigens remain unknown. Time point defined: week 35, safety follow-up. With topical imiquimod, each dose of the vaccine consisted of 300 ug of mutant IDH1 20-mer peptide. The starting material was PBMCs, obtained from a glioma patient whose treatment included an IDH1 peptide vaccine. The receptors were sampled from a woman in her thirties or forties with glioma.

The table lists this clone with a few counts. The chain couples TRBV10-2 to TRBJ1-2, with D possibly being TRBD1 (5 bases). V lost 3 bases, J lost 3 bases, and 11 bases lay in between. The CDR3 consists of 14 residues. CDR1 is WSHSY and CDR2 is SAAADI in the germline V gene. CDR3 amino acids: CASSDRGRDYGYTF. For the CDR3, the DNA is TGCGCCAGCAGTGATAGGGGTCGGGACTATGGCTACACCTTC.

The genes are TRBV6-5 and TRBJ2-7; D may be TRBD2 (5 bases). Germline V gene sequence: CDR1 MNHEY, CDR2 SVGAGI. The CDR3 totals 15 residues. V was cut by 2 bases and J by 3 bases, with 14 bases left in between. The chain's CDR3 is CASSYSGGAGYEQYF. In nucleotides, the CDR3 is TGTGCCAGCAGTTACAGCGGAGGCGCCGGCTACGAGCAGTACTTC.

V usage is TRBV9 and J usage is TRBJ2-7, with a weak D call TRBD1 (6 bases). The CDR3 is 14 residues long. V was pared by 0 bases and J by 6 bases, with 13 bases between. CDR1 and CDR2 from the germline V gene are SGDLS and YYNGEE. This CDR3 reads CASSVDQGYAEQYF. The CDR3 DNA reads as TGTGCCAGCAGCGTAGATCAGGGGTATGCCGAGCAGTACTTC.

This clone was seen a few times. This rearrangement joins TRBV4-1 to TRBJ1-5, with D perhaps TRBD1 (6 bases). With 0 bases removed from V and 3 bases from J, the gap between germline ends came to 9 bases. The CDR3 loop spans 15 amino acids. The germline V gene encodes CDR1 MGHRA and CDR2 YSYEKL. The CDR3 reads CASSQDGGHNQPQHF. The CDR3 DNA is TGCGCCAGCAGCCAAGACGGGGGGCACAATCAGCCCCAGCATTTT.

This chain uses TRBV30 with TRBJ2-3, with a weak D call TRBD2 (6 bases). Trimming shortened V by 4 bases and J by 0 bases, and 17 bases separated the two germline ends. This CDR3 region has 16 residues. Germline CDR1 is GTSNPN and CDR2 is SVGIG (reference sequence). The CDR3 DNA reads as TGTGCCTGGAACCCCGGGACTCGTCGTAGCACAGATACGCAGTATTTT. This sequence encodes CAWNPGTRRSTDTQYF.